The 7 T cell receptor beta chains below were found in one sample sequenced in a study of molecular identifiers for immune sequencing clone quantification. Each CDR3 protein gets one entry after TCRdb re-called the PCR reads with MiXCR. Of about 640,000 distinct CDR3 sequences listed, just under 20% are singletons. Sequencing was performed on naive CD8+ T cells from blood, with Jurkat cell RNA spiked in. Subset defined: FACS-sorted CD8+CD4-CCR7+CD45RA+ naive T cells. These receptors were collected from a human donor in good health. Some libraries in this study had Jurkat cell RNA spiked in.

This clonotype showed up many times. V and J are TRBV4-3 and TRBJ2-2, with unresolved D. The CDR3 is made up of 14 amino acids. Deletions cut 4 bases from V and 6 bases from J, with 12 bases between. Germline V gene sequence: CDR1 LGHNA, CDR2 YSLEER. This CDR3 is CASSRLGPAGELFF. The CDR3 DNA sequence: TGCGCCAGCAGCCGTCTCGGTCCGGCCGGGGAGCTGTTTTTT.

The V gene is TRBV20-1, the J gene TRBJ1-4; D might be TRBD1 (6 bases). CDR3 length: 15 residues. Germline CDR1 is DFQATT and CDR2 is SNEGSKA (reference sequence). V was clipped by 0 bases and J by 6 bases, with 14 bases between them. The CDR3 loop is CSARDVGGADEKLFF. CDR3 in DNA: TGCAGTGCTAGAGATGTCGGGGGGGCAGATGAAAAACTGTTTTTT.

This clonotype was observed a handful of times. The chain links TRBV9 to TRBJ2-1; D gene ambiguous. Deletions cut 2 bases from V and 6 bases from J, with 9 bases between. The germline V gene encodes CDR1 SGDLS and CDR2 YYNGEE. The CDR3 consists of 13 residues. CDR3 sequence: CASSVFQANEQFF. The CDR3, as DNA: TGTGCCAGCAGCGTTTTTCAGGCCAATGAGCAGTTCTTC.

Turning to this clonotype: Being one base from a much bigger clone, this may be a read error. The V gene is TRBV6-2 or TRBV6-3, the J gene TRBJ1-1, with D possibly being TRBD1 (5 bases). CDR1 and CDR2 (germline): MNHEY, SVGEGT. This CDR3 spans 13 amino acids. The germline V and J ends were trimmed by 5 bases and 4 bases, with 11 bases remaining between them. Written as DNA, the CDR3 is TGTGCCAGCAGTCACGTAAGGGGCACTGAAGCTTTCTTT. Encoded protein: CASSHVRGTEAFF.

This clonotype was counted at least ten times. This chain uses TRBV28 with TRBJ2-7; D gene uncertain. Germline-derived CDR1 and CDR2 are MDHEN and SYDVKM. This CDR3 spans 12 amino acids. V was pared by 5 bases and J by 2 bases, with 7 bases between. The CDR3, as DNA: TGTGCCAGCAGTCCGGCGGCCTACGAGCAGTACTTC. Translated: CASSPAAYEQYF. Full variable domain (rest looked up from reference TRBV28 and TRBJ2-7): DVKVTQSSRYLVKRTGEKVFLECVQDMDHENMFWYRQDPGLGLRLIYFSYDVKMKEKGDIPEGYSVSREKKERFSLILESASTNQTSMYLCASSPAAYEQYFGPGTRLTVT.

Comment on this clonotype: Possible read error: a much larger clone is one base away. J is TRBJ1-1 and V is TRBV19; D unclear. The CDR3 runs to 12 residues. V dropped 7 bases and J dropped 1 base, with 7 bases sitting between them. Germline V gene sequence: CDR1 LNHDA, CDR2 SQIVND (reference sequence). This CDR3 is CASNHENTEAFF. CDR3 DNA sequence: TGTGCCAGTAACCACGAGAACACTGAAGCTTTCTTT.

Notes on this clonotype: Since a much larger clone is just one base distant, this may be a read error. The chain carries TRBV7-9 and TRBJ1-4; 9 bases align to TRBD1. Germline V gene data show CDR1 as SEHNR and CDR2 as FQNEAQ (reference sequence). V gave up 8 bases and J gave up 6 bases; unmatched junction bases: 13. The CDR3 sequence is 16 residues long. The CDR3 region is CASGSPPRTGDEKLFF. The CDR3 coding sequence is TGTGCCAGCGGCTCGCCGCCGCGGACAGGGGATGAAAAACTGTTTTTT.